These 19 T cell receptor beta chains share one sample of origin, sequenced in a study of cytomegalovirus exposure and HLA in healthy donors. Use of 60 Vbeta and 13 Jbeta primers characterized the PCR. Method: immunoSEQ multiplex PCR; TCRdb's copy keeps in-frame clones and lacks some. This table holds more than 95,000 clones, over 60% found once. The sequenced sample consisted of PBMCs. Receptors originate from a man in his thirties or forties in good health and CMV-seropositive.

The chain uses TRBV7-8 and TRBJ2-5; unclear D gene. Trimming cost V 1 base and J 5 bases, with 8 bases left between them. The CDR3 covers 13 residues. The V gene's germline CDR1 is SGHVS and CDR2 FQNEAQ. The CDR3 nucleotides read TGTGCCAGCAGCTTAGTCCGGCGGGAGACCCAGTACTTC. Translating it yields CASSLVRRETQYF.

The V gene is TRBV4-3, the J gene TRBJ2-7; TRBD2 agrees at 11 bases. Germline CDR1 reads LGHNA; CDR2 reads YSLEER. This CDR3 has 16 residues. Trimming removed 6 bases from V and 5 bases from J; junction bases left unmatched: 12. CDR3 region: CASSFVLLAGENEQYF. The DNA for the CDR3 is TGCGCCAGCAGTTTCGTGTTACTAGCGGGAGAAAACGAGCAGTACTTC.

The chain recombines TRBV19 with TRBJ1-4; D remains unclear. Looked up from germline, CDR1 is LNHDA and CDR2 is SQIVND (reference sequence). Deletions cut 6 bases from V and 4 bases from J, with 21 bases between. The CDR3 is made up of 17 amino acids. Written as DNA, the CDR3 is TGTGCCAGTAGCCACCCCTCCGACACTGAAGGTAATGAAAAACTGTTTTTT. Amino acids: CASSHPSDTEGNEKLFF.

There are a few counts of this clone. The chain joins TRBV28 to TRBJ2-1, with TRBD2 matching over 8 bases. This CDR3 has 15 residues. From germline, CDR1 is MDHEN and CDR2 SYDVKM. V dropped 2 bases and J dropped 4; count of bases not matched to a gene: 4. The CDR3 DNA follows: TGTGCCAGCAGTTTACGGGGGGGGCCGTACAATGAGCAGTTCTTC. As protein: CASSLRGGPYNEQFF.

The sample holds one count of this clone. Mismatch with germline at one junction end may stem from a read error. The J gene is TRBJ2-6, the V gene TRBV4-3; tentative D call: TRBD1 (5 bases). Per the germline V gene, CDR1 is LGHNA and CDR2 is YSLEER. The CDR3 runs to 15 residues. In DNA, the CDR3 is TGCGCCAGCAGCCAAGAACTAACTGGGGCCAACGGCCTGACTTTC. Amino acid sequence: CASSQELTGANGLTF.

The chain uses TRBV28 and TRBJ1-5; 8 bases are shared with TRBD1. Trimming removed 1 base from V and 4 bases from J; junction bases left unmatched: 6. The CDR3 length is 16 residues. Germline assignment: CDR1 MDHEN and CDR2 SYDVKM. The DNA for the CDR3 is TGTGCCAGCAGTTTATCAAACAGGGGGTTTAATCAGCCCCAGCATTTT. Amino acid sequence: CASSLSNRGFNQPQHF.

The gene calls are TRBV30 and TRBJ1-3; no definite D call. The CDR3 is made up of 15 amino acids. Trimming removed 2 bases from V and 2 bases from J, with 13 bases in between. In germline, CDR1 is GTSNPN, CDR2 SVGIG (reference sequence). CDR3 loop: CAWSKESLPGNTIYF. CDR3 DNA: TGTGCCTGGAGTAAAGAGAGTCTCCCTGGAAACACCATATATTTT.

This clone occurred once. The chain uses TRBV4-3 and TRBJ1-4; 7 nucleotides match TRBD1. The CDR3 sequence is 18 residues long. The trim removed 0 bases at V and 7 bases at J, leaving 14 bases unmatched. Germline V gives CDR1 LGHNA, CDR2 YSLEER. CDR3 sequence (DNA): TGCGCCAGCAGCCAAGATGTCCGCGGAGGGACAGACACTGAAAAACTGTTTTTT. It codes for CASSQDVRGGTDTEKLFF.

This rearrangement joins TRBV7-9 to TRBJ1-2; 7 positions agree with TRBD1. Looked up from germline, CDR1 is SEHNR and CDR2 is FQNEAQ (reference sequence). V was pared by 1 base and J by 6 bases, with 2 bases of the junction left unmatched. The CDR3 extends over 13 amino acids. The CDR3 bases are TGTGCCAGCAGCTTAGGAACAGGGGATGGCTACACCTTC. Its protein product is CASSLGTGDGYTF.

This chain connects TRBV29-1 to TRBJ2-3; 9 nucleotides agree with TRBD1. Trimming cost V 8 bases and J 1 base; bases outside gene matches: 7. Per the germline V gene, CDR1 is SQVTM and CDR2 is ANQGSEA. This CDR3 is 14 amino acids long. The chain's CDR3 is CSFSGQGRTDTQYF. DNA for the CDR3: TGCAGCTTCTCGGGACAGGGACGCACAGATACGCAGTATTTT.

V usage is TRBV7-2 and J usage is TRBJ1-1; the D is unclear. V was shortened by 1 base and J by 5 bases, with 8 bases between the two germline ends. Germline CDR1 is SGHTA and CDR2 is FQGNSA. The CDR3 covers 13 residues. CDR3 coding DNA: TGTGCCAGCAGCTTAGTTTGGGAGACTGAAGCTTTCTTT. Translating it yields CASSLVWETEAFF.

The chain employs TRBV5-1 and TRBJ2-3; D unclear. This CDR3 has 15 residues. CDR1 and CDR2 from the germline V gene are SGHRS and YFSETQ. V lost 1 base and J 5 bases, leaving 14 bases between the germline ends. CDR3 DNA sequence: TGCGCCAGCAGCTTGTACGCCCTATCCAAAGATACGCAGTATTTT. As protein: CASSLYALSKDTQYF.

This chain joins TRBV27 and TRBJ2-7; the match to TRBD1 covers 8 bases. The V gene end was trimmed by 7 bases and the J gene end by 3 bases; junction bases not matched to a gene: 11. The CDR3 is 15 amino acids. Germline lookup yields CDR1 MNHEY and CDR2 SMNVEV (reference sequence). DNA for the CDR3: TGTGCCAGCAAATCCTCCGGGACAGGACTCTACGAGCAGTACTTC. This encodes CASKSSGTGLYEQYF.

The genes are TRBV27 and TRBJ2-7, with D perhaps matching TRBD1 (7 bases). CDR3 length: 18 amino acids. The germline V gene encodes CDR1 MNHEY and CDR2 SMNVEV (reference sequence). V lost 1 base, J lost 0 bases, and 19 bases lay in between. CDR3: CASSLLGRGVTSSYEQYF. In DNA, the CDR3 is TGTGCCAGCAGTTTATTGGGCAGGGGGGTAACCTCCTCCTACGAGCAGTACTTC.

This chain connects TRBV6-1 to TRBJ1-1; a possible D gene is TRBD1 (6 bases). CDR1 is MNHNS and CDR2 is SASEGT in the germline V gene. The CDR3 extends over 14 amino acids. Trimming shortened V by 4 bases and J by 5 bases, and 14 bases separated the two germline ends. In nucleotides, the CDR3 is TGTGCCAGCAGTGTCCTTGAGGGGGGGACTGAAGCTTTCTTT. Translation gives CASSVLEGGTEAFF.

The chain links TRBV5-4 to TRBJ2-7, with 11 bases lining up with TRBD2. CDR1 is SGHNT and CDR2 is YYREEE in the germline V gene (reference sequence). The CDR3 length is 16 residues. Trimming at V came to 5 bases and at J to 3 bases, leaving 10 bases not matched to a gene. The CDR3 nucleotides are TGTGCCAGCAGTTATATAGCGGGGGGGGGCGGCTACGAGCAGTACTTC. Residues: CASSYIAGGGGYEQYF.

The chain employs TRBV19 and TRBJ1-1, with D perhaps matching TRBD1 (5 bases). The germline V and J ends were trimmed by 5 bases and 3 bases, with 13 bases remaining between them. Germline V lookup: CDR1 LNHDA, CDR2 SQIVND (reference sequence). The CDR3 loop spans 14 amino acids. Here the CDR3 DNA reads TGTGCCAGTAGTGCCTGGGTACAGGACACTGAAGCTTTCTTT. Translating gives CASSAWVQDTEAFF.

The genes are TRBV9 and TRBJ2-7, with 9 nucleotides matching TRBD2. The CDR3 contains 15 residues. The V gene's germline CDR1 is SGDLS and CDR2 YYNGEE. The V gene end was trimmed by 0 bases and the J gene end by 5 bases; junction bases not matched to a gene: 6. The CDR3 DNA reads TGTGCCAGCAGCGTAGGGAGTAGCGGGAGCAACGAGCAGTACTTC. Amino acid sequence: CASSVGSSGSNEQYF.

The V call is TRBV15, the J call TRBJ1-2; 8 bases align to TRBD1. Germline V CDR1 and CDR2: LNHNV, YYDKDF (reference sequence). The CDR3 covers 14 residues. J was trimmed by 8 bases and V by 5 bases; bases with no gene match: 10. The CDR3 here is CATSGQGLIEGYTF. The CDR3 coding sequence is TGTGCCACCAGCGGACAGGGCTTGATAGAAGGCTACACCTTC.